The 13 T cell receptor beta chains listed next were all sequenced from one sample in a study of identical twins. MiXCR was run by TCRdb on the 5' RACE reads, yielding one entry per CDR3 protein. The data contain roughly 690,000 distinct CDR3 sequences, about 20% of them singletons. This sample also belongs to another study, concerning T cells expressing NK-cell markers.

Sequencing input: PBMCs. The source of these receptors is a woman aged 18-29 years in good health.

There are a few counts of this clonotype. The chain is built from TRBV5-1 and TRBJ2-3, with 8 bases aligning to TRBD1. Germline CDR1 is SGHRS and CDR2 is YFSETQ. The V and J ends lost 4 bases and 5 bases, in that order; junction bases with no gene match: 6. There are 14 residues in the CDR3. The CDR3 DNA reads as TGCGCCAGCAGCCCGGGACAGGTTCAAGATACGCAGTATTTT. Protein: CASSPGQVQDTQYF.

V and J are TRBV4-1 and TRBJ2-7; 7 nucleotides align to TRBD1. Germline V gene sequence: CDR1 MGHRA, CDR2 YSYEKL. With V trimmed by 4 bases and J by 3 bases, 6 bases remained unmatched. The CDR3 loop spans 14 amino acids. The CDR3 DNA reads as TGCGCCAGCAGCCGTGAGACAGGGATCTACGAGCAGTACTTC. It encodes CASSRETGIYEQYF.

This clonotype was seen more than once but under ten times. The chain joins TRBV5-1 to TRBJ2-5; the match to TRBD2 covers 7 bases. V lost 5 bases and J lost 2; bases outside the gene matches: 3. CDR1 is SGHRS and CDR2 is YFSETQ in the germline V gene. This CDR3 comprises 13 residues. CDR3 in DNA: TGCGCCAGCAGGGGAGGGAATCAAGAGACCCAGTACTTC. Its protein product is CASRGGNQETQYF.

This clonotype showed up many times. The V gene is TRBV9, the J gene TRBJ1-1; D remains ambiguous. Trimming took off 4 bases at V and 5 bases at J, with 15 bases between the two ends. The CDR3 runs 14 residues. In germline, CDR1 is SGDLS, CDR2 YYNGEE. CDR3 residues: CASSLRGRGTEAFF. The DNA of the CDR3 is TGTGCCAGCAGCCTTCGGGGTAGAGGGACTGAAGCTTTCTTT.

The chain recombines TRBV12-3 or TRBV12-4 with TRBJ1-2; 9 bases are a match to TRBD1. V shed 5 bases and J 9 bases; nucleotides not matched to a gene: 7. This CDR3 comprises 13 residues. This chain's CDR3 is CASSAGQGRSYTF. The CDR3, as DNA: TGTGCCAGCAGTGCGGGACAGGGAAGGAGCTACACCTTC.

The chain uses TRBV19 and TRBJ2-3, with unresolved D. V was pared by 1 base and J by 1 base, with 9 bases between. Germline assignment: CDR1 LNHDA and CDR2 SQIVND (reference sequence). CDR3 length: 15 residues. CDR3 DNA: TGTGCCAGTAGTATAGCACGGGTCGGCACAGATACGCAGTATTTT. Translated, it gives CASSIARVGTDTQYF.

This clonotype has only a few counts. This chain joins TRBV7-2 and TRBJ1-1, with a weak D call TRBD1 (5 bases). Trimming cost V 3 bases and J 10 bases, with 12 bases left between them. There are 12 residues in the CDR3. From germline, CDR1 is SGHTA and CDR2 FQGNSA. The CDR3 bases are TGTGCCAGCAGCTTGGGGTTGGGGGGAGCTTTCTTT. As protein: CASSLGLGGAFF.

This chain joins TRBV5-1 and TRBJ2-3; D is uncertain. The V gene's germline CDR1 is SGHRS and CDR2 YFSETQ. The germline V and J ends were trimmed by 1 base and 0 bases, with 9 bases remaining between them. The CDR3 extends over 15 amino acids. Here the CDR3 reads CASSLNPASTDTQYF. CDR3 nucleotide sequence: TGCGCCAGCAGCTTGAACCCAGCTAGCACAGATACGCAGTATTTT.

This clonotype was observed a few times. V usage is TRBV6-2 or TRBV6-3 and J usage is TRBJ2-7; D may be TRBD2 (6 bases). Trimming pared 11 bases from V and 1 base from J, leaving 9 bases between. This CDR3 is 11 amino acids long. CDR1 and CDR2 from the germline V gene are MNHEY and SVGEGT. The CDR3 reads CAGGISYEQYF. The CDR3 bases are TGTGCCGGGGGGATTTCCTACGAGCAGTACTTC.

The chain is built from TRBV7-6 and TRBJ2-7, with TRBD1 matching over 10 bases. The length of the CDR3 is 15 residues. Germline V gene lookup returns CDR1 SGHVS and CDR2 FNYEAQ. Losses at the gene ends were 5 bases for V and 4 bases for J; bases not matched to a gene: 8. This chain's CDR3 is CASSQGTGDRYEQYF. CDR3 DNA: TGTGCCAGCAGCCAAGGGACAGGGGATAGGTACGAGCAGTACTTC.

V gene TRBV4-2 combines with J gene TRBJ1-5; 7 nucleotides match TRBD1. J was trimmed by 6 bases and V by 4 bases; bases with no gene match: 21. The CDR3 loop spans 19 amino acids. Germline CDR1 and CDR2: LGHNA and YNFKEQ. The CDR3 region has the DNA TGTGCCAGCAGCCCTATAAACGTGAGGGGGCGGAGGGACGGTCAGCCCCAGCATTTT. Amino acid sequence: CASSPINVRGRRDGQPQHF.

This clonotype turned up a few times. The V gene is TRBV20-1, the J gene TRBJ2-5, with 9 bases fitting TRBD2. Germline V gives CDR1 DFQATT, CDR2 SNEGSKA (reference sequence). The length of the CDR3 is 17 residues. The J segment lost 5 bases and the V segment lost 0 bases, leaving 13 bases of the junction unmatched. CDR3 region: CSARDFKAGGPPETQYF. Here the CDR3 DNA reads TGCAGTGCTAGAGATTTTAAGGCGGGAGGGCCGCCGGAGACCCAGTACTTC.

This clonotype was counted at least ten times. The DNA of the CDR3 is TGTGCCAGCAGTTACCGGCTTGGCACAGATACGCAGTATTTT. It yields the protein CASSYRLGTDTQYF. The chain uses TRBV6-5 and TRBJ2-3; D ambiguous. The V end was cut by 2 bases, the J end by 1 base, with 7 bases between. Looked up from germline, CDR1 is MNHEY and CDR2 is SVGAGI. The CDR3 runs to 14 residues.